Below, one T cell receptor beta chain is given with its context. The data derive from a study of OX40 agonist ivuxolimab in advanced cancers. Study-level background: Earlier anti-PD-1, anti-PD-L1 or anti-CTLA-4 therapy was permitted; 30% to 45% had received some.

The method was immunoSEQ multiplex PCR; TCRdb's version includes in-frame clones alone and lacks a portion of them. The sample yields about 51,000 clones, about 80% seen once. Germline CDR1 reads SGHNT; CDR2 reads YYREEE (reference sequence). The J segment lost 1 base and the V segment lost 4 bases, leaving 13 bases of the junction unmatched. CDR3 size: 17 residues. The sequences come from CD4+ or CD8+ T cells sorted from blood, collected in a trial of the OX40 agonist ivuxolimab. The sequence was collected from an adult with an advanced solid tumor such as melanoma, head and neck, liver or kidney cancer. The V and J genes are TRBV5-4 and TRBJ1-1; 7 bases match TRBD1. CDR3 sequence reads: CASSVDRASSWNTEAFF. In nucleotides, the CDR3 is TGTGCCAGCAGCGTCGACAGGGCGTCCTCCTGGAACACTGAAGCTTTCTTT.